Below, 8 T cell receptor beta chains from the same sample are listed, as sequenced in a study of blood T cell repertoires in COVID-19. Measured with immunoSEQ multiplex PCR; TCRdb has only the in-frame clones, and not every one. The profile shows 140,000 to 150,000 clones, about four fifths of them singletons. Sequencing was carried out using PBMCs or T cells enriched from blood (not recorded which). The origin of the receptors is a woman in her forties or fifties who had been exposed to COVID-19.

V and J are TRBV4-3 and TRBJ2-1; 11 positions match TRBD2. Germline CDR1 LGHNA, CDR2 YSLEER. The CDR3 extends over 15 amino acids. V lost 1 base, J lost 7 bases, and 3 bases stayed unmatched. The CDR3 loop is CASSQGTSGWNEQFF. The DNA of the CDR3 is TGCGCCAGCAGCCAAGGGACTAGCGGGTGGAATGAGCAGTTCTTC.

The chain combines TRBV4-3 with TRBJ2-2; TRBD1 matches 7 bases. J was trimmed by 3 bases and V by 0 bases; bases with no gene match: 7. Germline CDR1 is LGHNA and CDR2 is YSLEER. The CDR3 runs to 17 residues. The CDR3 sequence: CASSQDTTGVYTGELFF. DNA for the CDR3: TGCGCCAGCAGCCAAGATACAACAGGGGTGTACACCGGGGAGCTGTTTTTT.

The rearrangement joins TRBV29-1 to TRBJ2-5; a weak D match, TRBD2 (6 bases). V lost 4 bases to trimming and J lost 5 bases, with 17 bases between them. Germline loops: CDR1 SQVTM, CDR2 ANQGSEA. CDR3 length equals 14 residues. The CDR3 nucleotides are TGCAGCGTTGTTGCGGCGGGGTGGGAGGAGACCCAGTACTTC. This gives the protein CSVVAAGWEETQYF.

With regard to this clone: Sequence at one end of the junction differs from germline and may be a read error. The genes are TRBV7-2 and TRBJ1-3; D uncertain. Germline V gene lookup returns CDR1 SGHTA and CDR2 FQGNSA. The CDR3 is made up of 12 amino acids. CDR3 DNA sequence: TGTGCCGGCAGGAGCTCTGGAAACACCATATATTTT. It specifies CAGRSSGNTIYF.

A single count supports this clone. This chain connects TRBV13 to TRBJ2-7; D perhaps matches TRBD2 (6 bases). CDR3 size: 15 residues. V gave up 4 bases and J gave up 0 bases, with 13 bases separating them. CDR1 and CDR2 (germline): PRHDT, FYEKMQ (reference sequence). CDR3 in amino acids: CASSSRTGVSYEQYF. CDR3 DNA sequence: TGTGCCAGCAGCTCCCGGACGGGGGTCTCCTACGAGCAGTACTTC.

The chain links TRBV2 to TRBJ1-2; TRBD1 matches at 9 bases. In germline, CDR1 is SNHLY, CDR2 FYNNEI. CDR3 length: 16 amino acids. V shed 7 bases and J 5 bases; nucleotides not matched to a gene: 14. In DNA, the CDR3 is TGTGCCAGCAAAGGGACAGGGTCCCTCGTAGCTTATGGCTACACCTTC. Amino acids: CASKGTGSLVAYGYTF.

A remark on this clone: A junction boundary mismatches the germline segment, possibly from a read error. V usage is TRBV7-2 and J usage is TRBJ1-2; tentative D call: TRBD1 (5 bases). Germline-derived CDR1 and CDR2 are SGHTA and FQGNSA. CDR3 length: 15 residues. CDR3 bases: TGTGCCAGCAGCTTAGTCTTTGGGGCGGCAGGCCTTCCCGACTTC. Its translation is CASSLVFGAAGLPDF.

The J gene is TRBJ2-7, the V gene TRBV6-2 or TRBV6-3; TRBD2 aligns across 11 bases. CDR3 length: 15 residues. Germline loops: CDR1 MNHEY, CDR2 SVGEGT. Trimming cost V 3 bases and J 4 bases; bases outside gene matches: 5. CDR3 DNA sequence: TGTGCCAGCAGTTATCTACTAGCGGGGGCTTACGAGCAGTACTTC. Its translation: CASSYLLAGAYEQYF.